These 14 T cell receptor beta chains were all obtained from the same sample, sequenced in a study of cytomegalovirus exposure and HLA in healthy donors. The PCR ran on 60 Vbeta and 13 Jbeta primers. Clones were sequenced by immunoSEQ multiplex PCR, and TCRdb holds only the in-frame ones, with some missing. This sample yields over 40,000 clones, of which roughly 87% are seen a single time; approximately 8% belongs to the top ten. Sequenced sample: PBMCs. The receptors shown here come from a woman aged 40 to 50 in good health and CMV-seropositive.

This chain links TRBV27 with TRBJ2-7; D uncertain. Looked up from germline, CDR1 is MNHEY and CDR2 is SMNVEV (reference sequence). The CDR3 has 14 amino acids. The V gene lost 2 bases and the J gene lost 0 bases, with 8 bases spanning the gap. CDR3 sequence: CASSLTLSSYEQYF. CDR3 coding DNA: TGTGCCAGCAGTTTAACCTTGAGCTCCTACGAGCAGTACTTC.

This clone came up a few times. The genes are TRBV19 and TRBJ2-5, with a possible D match to TRBD2 (6 bases). The CDR3 contains 13 residues. Germline V CDR1 and CDR2: LNHDA, SQIVND (reference sequence). The V end was cut by 5 bases, the J end by 5 bases, with 12 bases between. The DNA for the CDR3 is TGTGCCAGTAGTCAGACTAGAATCGAGACCCAGTACTTC. Protein product: CASSQTRIETQYF.

This sequence joins TRBV5-1 and TRBJ1-4; 8 bases line up with TRBD1. Germline V CDR1 and CDR2: SGHRS, YFSETQ. The V gene end was trimmed by 7 bases and the J gene end by 0 bases; junction bases not matched to a gene: 8. This CDR3 region has 16 residues. The CDR3 region has the DNA TGCGCCAGCGCTCGGGACAGGCGAACAACTAATGAAAAACTGTTTTTT. Amino acids: CASARDRRTTNEKLFF.

This chain uses TRBV29-1 with TRBJ2-5; 9 bases line up with TRBD1. Losses at the gene ends were 7 bases for V and 5 bases for J; bases not matched to a gene: 8. The germline V gene has CDR1 SQVTM and CDR2 ANQGSEA. The CDR3 contains 13 residues. CDR3 sequence: CSGGQGRGETQYF. The CDR3 DNA follows: TGCAGCGGAGGACAGGGGCGTGGGGAGACCCAGTACTTC.

V gene TRBV10-1 combines with J gene TRBJ2-2; 11 nucleotides line up with TRBD1. Germline trimming cut 2 bases from V and 4 bases from J; bases unmatched to any gene: 9. CDR1 WNHNN and CDR2 SYGVQD come from the germline V gene (reference sequence). The CDR3 loop spans 18 amino acids. The CDR3 is CASSETSGTGGRTGELFF. The CDR3 bases are TGCGCCAGCAGTGAGACCTCCGGGACAGGGGGGCGCACCGGGGAGCTGTTTTTT.

This clone was seen a single time. CDR3 loop: CASRTAGGTEAFF. The CDR3 nucleotides read TGTGCCAGCCGGACGGCGGGCGGCACTGAAGCTTTCTTT. The chain joins TRBV6-1 to TRBJ1-1; D is unclear. The V gene's germline CDR1 is MNHNS and CDR2 SASEGT. V dropped 8 bases and J dropped 4 bases, with 14 bases sitting between them. The CDR3 has 13 residues.

In its sample, this clone was seen a few times. The V gene is TRBV7-9, the J gene TRBJ1-1, with TRBD1 matching 7 bases. Germline trimming cut 5 bases from V and 7 bases from J; bases unmatched to any gene: 10. Germline loops: CDR1 SEHNR, CDR2 FQNEAQ (reference sequence). CDR3 length equals 14 residues. The CDR3 region has the DNA TGTGCCAGCAGCCTAATCCAGGGGGGCGGTGAAGCTTTCTTT. Residues: CASSLIQGGGEAFF.

In its sample, this clone was seen a few times. The chain has TRBV11-2 and TRBJ1-2, with TRBD1 identical over 7 bases. Per the germline V gene, CDR1 is SGHAT and CDR2 is FQNNGV. The length of the CDR3 is 15 residues. V lost 5 bases to trimming and J lost 5 bases; unmatched junction nucleotides: 11. This CDR3 reads CASSTGTASSYGYTF. The CDR3 DNA reads TGTGCCAGCAGCACCGGGACAGCCTCTTCGTATGGCTACACCTTC.

The chain has TRBV7-2 and TRBJ2-3; 8 bases are a match to TRBD2. The germline V gene has CDR1 SGHTA and CDR2 FQGNSA. The J segment lost 5 bases and the V segment lost 2 bases, leaving 6 bases of the junction unmatched. CDR3 size: 15 residues. CDR3 region: CASSLSSGSQDTQYF. Here the CDR3 DNA reads TGTGCCAGCAGCTTATCTAGCGGGTCTCAAGATACGCAGTATTTT. The full variable domain, rest sourced from reference TRBV7-2 and TRBJ2-3, is GAGVSQSPSNKVTEKGKDVELRCDPISGHTALYWYRQSLGQGLEFLIYFQGNSAPDKSGLPSDRFSAERTGGSVSTLTIQRTQQEDSAVYLCASSLSSGSQDTQYFGPGTRLTVL.

The chain employs TRBV5-4 and TRBJ2-5; TRBD1 aligns across 8 bases. Germline-derived CDR1 and CDR2 are SGHNT and YYREEE (reference sequence). With 1 base clipped from V and 3 bases from J, the junction kept 8 bases outside the gene matches. The CDR3 length is 16 residues. The CDR3 protein is CASSLTGDRLKETQYF. CDR3 nucleotide sequence: TGTGCCAGCAGCTTGACGGGGGACAGGTTGAAAGAGACCCAGTACTTC.

The chain joins TRBV4-1 to TRBJ1-4, with 7 bases that match TRBD1. The germline V gene has CDR1 MGHRA and CDR2 YSYEKL. This CDR3 contains 14 residues. J was trimmed by 8 bases and V by 4 bases; bases with no gene match: 7. For the CDR3, the DNA is TGCGCCAGCAGCCCAGGGGGTCGAGAAGAAAAACTGTTTTTT. Protein: CASSPGGREEKLFF.

This chain joins TRBV7-2 and TRBJ2-2, with 9 nucleotides matching TRBD2. Looked up from germline, CDR1 is SGHTA and CDR2 is FQGNSA. J was trimmed by 4 bases and V by 5 bases; bases with no gene match: 11. This CDR3 comprises 17 residues. CDR3 coding DNA: TGTGCCAGCAGCCCAGGGGTCCTAGCGGGGCCCACCGGGGAGCTGTTTTTT. Its translation: CASSPGVLAGPTGELFF.

The V and J genes are TRBV6-5 and TRBJ1-3, with TRBD1 matching 7 bases. Trimming at V came to 1 base and at J to 5 bases, leaving 5 bases not matched to a gene. This CDR3 spans 15 amino acids. The V gene's germline CDR1 is MNHEY and CDR2 SVGAGI. The CDR3 DNA sequence: TGTGCCAGCAGTTACTGGGCAGGGGGGAGAAACACCATATATTTT. Its protein product is CASSYWAGGRNTIYF.

The V gene is TRBV15, the J gene TRBJ2-3, with 10 nucleotides matching TRBD2. The CDR3 spans 15 residues. V shed 6 bases, J shed 6 bases, and the junction held 9 bases outside the gene matches. Germline V gene data show CDR1 as LNHNV and CDR2 as YYDKDF (reference sequence). The CDR3, as DNA: TGTGCCACCAGTACTACTAGCGGGAACGAGGATACGCAGTATTTT. Protein: CATSTTSGNEDTQYF.